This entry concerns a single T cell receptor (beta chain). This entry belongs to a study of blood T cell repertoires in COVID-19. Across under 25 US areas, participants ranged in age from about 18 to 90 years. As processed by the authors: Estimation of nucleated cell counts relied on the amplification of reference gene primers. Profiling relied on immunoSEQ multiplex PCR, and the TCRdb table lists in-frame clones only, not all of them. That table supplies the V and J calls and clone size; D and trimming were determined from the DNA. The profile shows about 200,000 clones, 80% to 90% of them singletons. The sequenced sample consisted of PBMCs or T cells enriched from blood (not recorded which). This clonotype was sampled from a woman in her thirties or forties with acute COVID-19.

CDR3 sequence reads: CASSEFRAGSIDEQFF. CDR3 coding DNA: TGCGCCAGCAGTGAGTTTCGAGCGGGATCTATTGATGAGCAGTTCTTC. The chain links TRBV10-1 to TRBJ2-1; 7 nucleotides line up with TRBD2. After removal of 1 base from V and 8 bases from J, the junction contained 11 bases not matched to a gene. Germline V gene data show CDR1 as WNHNN and CDR2 as SYGVQD (reference sequence). The length of the CDR3 is 16 residues.